The 5 T cell receptor beta chains reported below all come from one sample, sequenced in a study of persistence of HIV-infected CD4 T cells. Their cognate antigens are unknown. This was the immunoSEQ version 4 assay in survey mode. TCRdb's copy holds only in-frame clones and misses some; the assay was immunoSEQ multiplex PCR. The data contain approximately 18,000 clones, 60% to 80% of them singletons. The stimulus was an HIV-1 Gag 15-mer peptide pool, roughly 1 ug/peptide/mL. CD4+ T cells upregulating both CD40 ligand and CD69 were sorted as responding cells. The sample here was CD4+ T cells sorted from PBMCs after approximately 19-hour stimulation, taken from a patient who received antiretroviral therapy. The receptors were sampled from an adult woman with HIV who was CMV-seropositive.

The rearrangement uses TRBV12-3 or TRBV12-4 and TRBJ1-2, with no clear D. The CDR3 consists of 13 residues. V was clipped by 6 bases and J by 4 bases, with 12 bases between them. The CDR3 sequence: CASRGRRTYGYTF. CDR3 in DNA: TGTGCCAGCAGGGGCAGGAGAACCTATGGCTACACCTTC.

This clone was counted a few times. The chain recombines TRBV5-1 with TRBJ2-7, with D tentatively TRBD1 (5 bases). The germline V gene encodes CDR1 SGHRS and CDR2 YFSETQ. The CDR3 spans 12 residues. Trimming cost V 1 base and J 4 bases, with 6 bases left between them. CDR3 nucleotides: TGCGCCAGCAGCTTGAGGGGATACGAGCAGTACTTC. Its translation: CASSLRGYEQYF.

This clone was seen only a few times. The chain carries TRBV27 and TRBJ2-2, with TRBD1 identical over 7 bases. CDR3 length: 16 amino acids. Germline CDR1 MNHEY, CDR2 SMNVEV (reference sequence). J was trimmed by 4 bases and V by 5 bases; bases with no gene match: 10. CDR3 sequence reads: CASSLRGSQRTGELFF. CDR3 nucleotide sequence: TGTGCCAGCAGTCTCAGGGGGAGTCAACGCACCGGGGAGCTGTTTTTT.

This clone was detected only once. The sample contains more than one DNA sequence encoding this CDR3. The rearrangement uses TRBV2 and TRBJ1-5, with 7 positions matching TRBD1. V gave up 6 bases and J gave up 5 bases; unmatched junction bases: 4. Germline CDR1 is SNHLY and CDR2 is FYNNEI. CDR3 size: 13 residues. The CDR3 region has the DNA TGTGCCAGCAGCCTGACAGGGTATCAGCCCCAGCATTTT. Its protein is CASSLTGYQPQHF. Full variable domain (remainder filled in from reference TRBV2 and TRBJ1-5): EPEVTQTPSHQVTQMGQEVILRCVPISNHLYFYWYRQILGQKVEFLVSFYNNEISEKSEIFDDQFSVERPDGSNFTLKIRSTKLEDSAMYFCASSLTGYQPQHFGDGTRLSIL.

The chain links TRBV7-9 to TRBJ1-6; D is unclear. The V gene's germline CDR1 is SEHNR and CDR2 FQNEAQ (reference sequence). The CDR3 is made up of 14 amino acids. Trimming stripped 0 bases from V and 9 bases from J, with 9 bases between. The CDR3 region has the DNA TGTGCCAGCAGCTTAGCCGGGGTTTCTTCACCCCTCCACTTT. Translation: CASSLAGVSSPLHF.